This T cell receptor beta chain was retrieved from a study of identical twins. Germline V lookup: CDR1 MNHNS, CDR2 SASEGT. V gave up 3 bases and J gave up 7 bases, with 15 bases separating them. This CDR3 spans 14 amino acids. This clonotype appeared a few times. What it binds is not known. After template switching added a universal primer site, the resulting cDNA carried unique molecular identifiers. A single record per CDR3 protein comes from TCRdb applying MiXCR to the 5' RACE reads. The profile covers around 530,000 distinct CDR3 sequences, with around 15% appearing a single time and roughly 0.42% taken by the ten largest. Study-wide findings and caveats: Insertions ran lower in abundant cord blood beta clonotypes, though not in memory repertoires. With beta out-of-frame sequences, excess sharing by twins was weaker.

The same data also contributed to another study, on yellow fever vaccine responses in identical twins.

This TCR came from a young woman in good health. The material sequenced was CD4+ T cells sorted from blood. The chain is built from TRBV6-1 and TRBJ1-2; D perhaps matches TRBD1 (6 bases). CDR3 loop: CASSEDGQIGGYTF. The CDR3 coding sequence is TGTGCCAGCAGTGAGGATGGACAGATCGGTGGCTACACCTTC.